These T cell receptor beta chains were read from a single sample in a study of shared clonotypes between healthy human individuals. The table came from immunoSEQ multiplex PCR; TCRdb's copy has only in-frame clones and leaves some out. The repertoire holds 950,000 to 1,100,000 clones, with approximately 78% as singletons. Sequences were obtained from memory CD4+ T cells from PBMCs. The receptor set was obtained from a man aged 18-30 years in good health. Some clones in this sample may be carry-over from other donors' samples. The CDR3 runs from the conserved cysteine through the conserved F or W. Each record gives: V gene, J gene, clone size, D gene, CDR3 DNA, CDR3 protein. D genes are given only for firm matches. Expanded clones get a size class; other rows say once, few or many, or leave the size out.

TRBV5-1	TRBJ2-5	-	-	TGCGCCAGCGCCCTACGGCGGGAAGCTGGGCCCCAGTACTTC	CASALRREAGPQYF
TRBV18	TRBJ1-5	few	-	TGTGCCAGCTCACCGGGGGACCATCGGCCCCAGCATTTT	CASSPGDHRPQHF
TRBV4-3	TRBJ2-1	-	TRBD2	TGCGCCAGCAGCCCCCTACCCCGAGGGACTAGCGGATACAATGAGCAGTTCTTC	CASSPLPRGTSGYNEQFF
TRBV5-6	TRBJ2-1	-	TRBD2	TGTGCCAGCAGCCGGGGGGAAGAGCAGTTCTTC	CASSRGEEQFF
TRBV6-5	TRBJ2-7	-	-	TGTGCCAGCAGTTACTCGCGTACAGGGCCCTACGAGCAGTACTTC	CASSYSRTGPYEQYF
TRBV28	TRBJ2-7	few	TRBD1	TGTGCCAGCAGTCTATCCGGGACAGCCTCCTACGAGCAGTACTTC	CASSLSGTASYEQYF
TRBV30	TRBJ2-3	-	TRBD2	TGTGCCTGGACCCTACTAGCGGGAGAAGCAGATACGCAGTATTTT	CAWTLLAGEADTQYF
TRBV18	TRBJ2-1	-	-	TGTGCCAGCTCACCCTTTACAGCGAACAATGAGCAGTTCTTC	CASSPFTANNEQFF
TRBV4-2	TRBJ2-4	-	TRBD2	TGTGCCAGCAGCGATATAAAGCCGGGACTAGCGGGAACATGGAACTTC	CASSDIKPGLAGTWNF
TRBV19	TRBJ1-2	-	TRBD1	TGTGCCAGTAGTAGGACAGGGATCAATGGCTACACCTTC	CASSRTGINGYTF
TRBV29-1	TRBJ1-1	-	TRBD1	TGCAGCGTTTTTAGGACAGGGGGCTCGGAAGCTTTCTTT	CSVFRTGGSEAFF
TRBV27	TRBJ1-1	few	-	TGTGCCAGCAGTTTAAGTCGGAACACTGAAGCTTTCTTT	CASSLSRNTEAFF
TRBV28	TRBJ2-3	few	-	TGTGCCAGCACTGGTTCTCGTAGCACAGATACGCAGTATTTT	CASTGSRSTDTQYF
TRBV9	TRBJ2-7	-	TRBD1	TGTGCCAGCAGCGTAGCCGGGACAGGGCCATACGAGCAGTACTTC	CASSVAGTGPYEQYF
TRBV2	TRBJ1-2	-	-	TGTGCCAGCAGTGAAATAACTTTTCGGGACGATGGCTACACCTTC	CASSEITFRDDGYTF
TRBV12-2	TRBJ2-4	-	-	TGTGCAAGTCGCTTAGTTTGCGGAGGGGTGGAAACTAGACTAGCCAAAAACATTCAGTACTTC	CASRLVCGGVETRLAKNIQYF
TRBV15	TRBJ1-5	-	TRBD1	TGTGCCACCAGCAGTACAGGGGTTTCAGATCAGCCCCAGCATTTT	CATSSTGVSDQPQHF
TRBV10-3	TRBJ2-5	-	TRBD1	TGTGCCATCAGAGGGACAGGTGTGGAGACCCAGTACTTC	CAIRGTGVETQYF
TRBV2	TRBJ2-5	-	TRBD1	TGTGCCACCGGGGTGGACAGGTGGGGGGAGACCCAGTACTTC	CATGVDRWGETQYF
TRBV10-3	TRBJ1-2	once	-	TGTGCCATCAGCCCGGACCCGGCCTATGGCTACACCTTC	CAISPDPAYGYTF
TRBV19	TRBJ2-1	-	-	TGTGCCACCCGCGGCAGGGGGGCCTACAATGAGCAGTTCTTC	CATRGRGAYNEQFF
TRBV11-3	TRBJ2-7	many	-	TGTGCCAGCAGCTTAGACACGTCCTACGAGCAGTACTTC	CASSLDTSYEQYF
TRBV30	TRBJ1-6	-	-	TGTGCCTGGGCGGAAATAGATAATTCACCCCTCCACTTT	CAWAEIDNSPLHF
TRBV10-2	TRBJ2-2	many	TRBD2	TGCGCCACCGACACTCTAGCGGGAGGCGGCACCGGGGAGCTGTTTTTT	CATDTLAGGGTGELFF
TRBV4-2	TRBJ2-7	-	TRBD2	TGTGCCAGCAGCCACCAGGCTAGCGGTGACTACGAGCAGTACTTC	CASSHQASGDYEQYF
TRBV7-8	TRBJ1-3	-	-	TGTGCCAGCACCTCCAGCTCTGGAAACACCATATATTTT	CASTSSSGNTIYF
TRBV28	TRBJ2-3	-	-	TGTGCCAGCAGTTCCCCGTCGTCAGATACGCAGTATTTT	CASSSPSSDTQYF
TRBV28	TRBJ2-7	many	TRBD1	TGTGCCAGCAGCCGCAGGACAGGGAAGGGCTCCTACGAGCAGTACTTC	CASSRRTGKGSYEQYF
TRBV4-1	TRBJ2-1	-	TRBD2	TGCGCCAGCAGCCCACGGCCCCCCGGGAGGGCCGAAAATGAGCAGTTCTTC	CASSPRPPGRAENEQFF
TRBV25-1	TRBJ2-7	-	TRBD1	TGTGCCAGCAGTGAATATAGGGACAGGGTAAGGCGCGAGCAGTACTTC	CASSEYRDRVRREQYF
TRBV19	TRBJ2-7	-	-	TGTGCCAGTAGATCGGGCAGGGACTCCTACGAGCAGTACTTC	CASRSGRDSYEQYF
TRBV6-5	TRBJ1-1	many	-	TGTGCCAGCAGTAACAGGGTGGTAGCTTTCTTT	CASSNRVVAFF
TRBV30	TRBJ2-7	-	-	TGTGCCTGGAGTGCCCGCTACGAGCAGTACTTC	CAWSARYEQYF
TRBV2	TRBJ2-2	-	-	TGTGCCAGCAGTGGGCAGGATGGGAAGATCGGGGAGCTGTTTTTT	CASSGQDGKIGELFF
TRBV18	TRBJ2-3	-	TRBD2	TGTGCCAGCTCACCAAGGCTAGCGGGAACGAGCACAGATACGCAGTATTTT	CASSPRLAGTSTDTQYF
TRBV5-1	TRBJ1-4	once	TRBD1	TGCGCCAGCAGCACAAGACAGGGAGGCGAAAAACTGTTTTTT	CASSTRQGGEKLFF
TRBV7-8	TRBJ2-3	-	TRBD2	TGTGCCAGCAGTGATGGGCTACTAGCGGGAGCGGATACGCAGTATTTT	CASSDGLLAGADTQYF
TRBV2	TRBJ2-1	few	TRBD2	TGTGCCAGCAGACCGGGACTAGCGGGAGTTGGCGAGCAGTTCTTC	CASRPGLAGVGEQFF
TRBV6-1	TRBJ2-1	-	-	TGTGCCAGCACCGGACGGTTAGCTAGCAATGAGCAGTTCTTC	CASTGRLASNEQFF
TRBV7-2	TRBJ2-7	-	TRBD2	TGTGCCAGCAGCTCCCGACTAGCGGACTACGAGCAGTACTTC	CASSSRLADYEQYF
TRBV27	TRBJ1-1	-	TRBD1	TGTGCCAGCAGTTTATCGGATGACAGGGGGGAGACTGAAGCTTTCTTT	CASSLSDDRGETEAFF
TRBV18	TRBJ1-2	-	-	TGTGCCAGCTCACCACGGTTAGACTATGGCTACACCTTC	CASSPRLDYGYTF
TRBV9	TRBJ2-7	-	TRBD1	TGTGCCAGCAGCCCCCGGACAGGGAATTACGAGCAGCACTTC	CASSPRTGNYEQHF
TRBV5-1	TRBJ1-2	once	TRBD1	TGCGCCAGCAGCTTGGAGCCGGGACAGGGGGCGTTTGGCTACACCTTC	CASSLEPGQGAFGYTF
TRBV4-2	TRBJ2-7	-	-	TGTGCCAGCAGCCAAGGACTGTTCTCCTACGAGCAGTACTTC	CASSQGLFSYEQYF
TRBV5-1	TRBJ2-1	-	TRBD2	TGCGCCAGCAGCTTGGTTTTAGCGGGAGGTGAGCAGTTCTTC	CASSLVLAGGEQFF
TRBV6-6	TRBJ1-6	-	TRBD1	TGTGCCAGCAGTCCTGCGGACAGGGGCCATTCACCCCTCCACTTT	CASSPADRGHSPLHF
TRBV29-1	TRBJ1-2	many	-	TGCAGCGTTGAAGACCATTACTATGGCTACACCTTC	CSVEDHYYGYTF
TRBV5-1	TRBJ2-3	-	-	TGCGCCAGCAGCCGCGATGGGGCCGGCACAGATACGCAGTATTTT	CASSRDGAGTDTQYF
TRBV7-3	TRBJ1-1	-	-	TGTGCCAGCAGCTTCACGCAGAACACTGAAGCTTTCTTT	CASSFTQNTEAFF
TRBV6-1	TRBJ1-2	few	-	TGTGCCAGCAGTGAAGCTGTCCCTCCTAGCGGCTACACCTTC	CASSEAVPPSGYTF
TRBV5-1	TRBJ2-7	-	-	TGCGCCAGCAGCGTAGCGGTGAGCTCCTACGAGCAGTACTTC	CASSVAVSSYEQYF
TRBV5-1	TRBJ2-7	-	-	TGCGCCAGCAGCTTGGAAACAGGGCGTGGGGAGTACTTC	CASSLETGRGEYF